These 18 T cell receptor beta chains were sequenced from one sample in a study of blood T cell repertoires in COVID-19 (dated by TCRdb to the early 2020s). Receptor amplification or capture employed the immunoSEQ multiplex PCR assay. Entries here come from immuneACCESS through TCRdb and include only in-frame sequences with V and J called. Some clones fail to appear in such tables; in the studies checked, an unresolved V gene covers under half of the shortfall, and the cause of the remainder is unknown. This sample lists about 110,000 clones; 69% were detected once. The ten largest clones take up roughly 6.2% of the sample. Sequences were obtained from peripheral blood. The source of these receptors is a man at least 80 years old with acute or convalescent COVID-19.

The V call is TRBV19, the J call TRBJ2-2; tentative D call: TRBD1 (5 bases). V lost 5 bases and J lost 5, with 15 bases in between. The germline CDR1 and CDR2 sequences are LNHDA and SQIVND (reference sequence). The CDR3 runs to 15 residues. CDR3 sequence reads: CASSLWQGSTGELFF. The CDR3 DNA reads TGTGCCAGTAGTTTGTGGCAGGGAAGTACCGGGGAGCTGTTTTTT.

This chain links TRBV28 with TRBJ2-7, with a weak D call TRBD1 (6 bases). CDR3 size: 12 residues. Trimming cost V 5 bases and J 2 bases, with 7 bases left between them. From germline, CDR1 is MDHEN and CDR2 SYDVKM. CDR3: CASSKGAYEQYF. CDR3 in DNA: TGTGCCAGCAGTAAGGGGGCCTACGAGCAGTACTTC.

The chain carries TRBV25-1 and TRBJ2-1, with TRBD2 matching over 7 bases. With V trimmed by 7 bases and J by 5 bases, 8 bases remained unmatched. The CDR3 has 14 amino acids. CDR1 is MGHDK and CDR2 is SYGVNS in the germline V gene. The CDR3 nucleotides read TGTGCCAGCACGACACTAGCGCGTAACAATGAGCAGTTCTTC. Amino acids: CASTTLARNNEQFF.

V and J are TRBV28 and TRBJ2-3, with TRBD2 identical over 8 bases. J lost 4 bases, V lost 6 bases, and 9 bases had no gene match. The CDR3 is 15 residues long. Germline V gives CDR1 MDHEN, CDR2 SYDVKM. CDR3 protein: CASSPGTSGSDTQYF. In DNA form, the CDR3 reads TGTGCCAGCAGCCCCGGGACTAGTGGGTCAGATACGCAGTATTTT.

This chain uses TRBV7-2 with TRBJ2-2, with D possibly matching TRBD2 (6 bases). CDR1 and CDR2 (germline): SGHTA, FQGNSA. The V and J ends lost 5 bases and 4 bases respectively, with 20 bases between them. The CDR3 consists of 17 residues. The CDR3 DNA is TGTGCCAGCAGCGATCAACCCGTGGCCGGGGGCACCGGGGAGCTGTTTTTT. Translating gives CASSDQPVAGGTGELFF.

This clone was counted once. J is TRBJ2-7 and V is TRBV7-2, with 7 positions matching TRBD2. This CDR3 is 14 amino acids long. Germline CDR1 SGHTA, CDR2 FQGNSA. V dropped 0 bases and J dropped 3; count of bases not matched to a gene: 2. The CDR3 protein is CASSLAGGDYEQYF. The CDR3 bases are TGTGCCAGCAGCTTAGCGGGAGGGGACTACGAGCAGTACTTC.

The CDR3 sequence: CASSPRLGSNEQFF. CDR3 DNA sequence: TGTGCCAGCAGCCCCCGCCTAGGCTCAAATGAGCAGTTCTTC. The gene calls are TRBV7-2 and TRBJ2-1, with D unclear. The germline gives CDR1 SGHTA, CDR2 FQGNSA. Trimming removed 5 bases at V and 7 bases at J, with 15 bases between. This CDR3 is 14 amino acids long.

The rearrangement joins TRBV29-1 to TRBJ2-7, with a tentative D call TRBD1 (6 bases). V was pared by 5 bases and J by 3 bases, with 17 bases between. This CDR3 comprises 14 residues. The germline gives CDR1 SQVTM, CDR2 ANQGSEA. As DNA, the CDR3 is TGCAGCGTTACAACCTTACAGGGCCTCTACGAGCAGTACTTC. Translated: CSVTTLQGLYEQYF.

CDR3 in amino acids: CASSQASGRAQRETQYF. DNA for the CDR3: TGTGCCAGCAGCCAGGCTAGCGGGAGGGCTCAGAGGGAGACCCAGTACTTC. The chain is built from TRBV3-1 (or the pseudogene TRBV3-2) and TRBJ2-5, with 12 nucleotides matching TRBD2. Germline V gene data show CDR1 as LGHDT and CDR2 as YNNKEL (reference sequence). This CDR3 region has 17 residues. V shed 3 bases, J shed 5 bases, and the junction held 10 bases outside the gene matches.

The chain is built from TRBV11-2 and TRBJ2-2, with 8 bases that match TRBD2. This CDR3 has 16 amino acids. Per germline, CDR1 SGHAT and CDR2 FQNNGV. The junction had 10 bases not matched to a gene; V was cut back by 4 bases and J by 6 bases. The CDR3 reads CASSSDSGKSSGELFF. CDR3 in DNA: TGTGCCAGCAGCTCGGATAGCGGGAAGTCCTCCGGGGAGCTGTTTTTT.

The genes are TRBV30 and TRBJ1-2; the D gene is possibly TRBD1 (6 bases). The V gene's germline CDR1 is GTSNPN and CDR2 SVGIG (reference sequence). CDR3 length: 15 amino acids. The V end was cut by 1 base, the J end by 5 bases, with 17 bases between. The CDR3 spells CAWSARQVLLYGYTF. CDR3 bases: TGTGCCTGGAGTGCCCGACAGGTATTACTTTATGGCTACACCTTC.

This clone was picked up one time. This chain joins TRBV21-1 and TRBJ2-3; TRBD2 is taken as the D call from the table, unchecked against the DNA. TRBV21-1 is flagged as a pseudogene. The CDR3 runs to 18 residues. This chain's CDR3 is CASSTIQRLAPHTDTQYF. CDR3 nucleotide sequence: TGTGCCAGCAGCACAATACAACGACTAGCTCCTCACACAGATACGCAGTATTTT.

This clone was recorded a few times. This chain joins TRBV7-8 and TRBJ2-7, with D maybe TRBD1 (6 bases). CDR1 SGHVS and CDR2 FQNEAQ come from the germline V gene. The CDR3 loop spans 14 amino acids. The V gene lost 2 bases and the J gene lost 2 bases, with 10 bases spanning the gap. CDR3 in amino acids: CASSLQTGPYEQYF. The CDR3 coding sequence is TGTGCCAGCAGCTTACAGACAGGCCCCTACGAGCAGTACTTC.

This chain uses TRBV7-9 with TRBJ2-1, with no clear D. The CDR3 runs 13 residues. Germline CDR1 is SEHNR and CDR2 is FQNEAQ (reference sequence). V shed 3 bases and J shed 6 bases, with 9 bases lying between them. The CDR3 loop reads CASSFRIGNEQFF. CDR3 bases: TGTGCCAGCAGCTTTAGAATCGGCAATGAGCAGTTCTTC.

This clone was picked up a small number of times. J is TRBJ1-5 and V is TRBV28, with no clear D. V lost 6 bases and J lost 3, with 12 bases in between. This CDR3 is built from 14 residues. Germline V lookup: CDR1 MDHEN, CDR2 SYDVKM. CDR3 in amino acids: CASSPGPLNQPQHF. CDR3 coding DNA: TGTGCCAGCAGCCCTGGGCCTCTCAATCAGCCCCAGCATTTT.

This CDR3 is CAISGRGGDTQYF. CDR3 DNA sequence: TGTGCCATCAGTGGCAGGGGTGGAGATACGCAGTATTTT. The chain links TRBV10-3 to TRBJ2-3; maybe TRBD1 (6 bases). Germline V gene sequence: CDR1 ENHRY, CDR2 SYGVKD. This CDR3 is 13 amino acids long. V was trimmed by 4 bases and J by 5 bases, leaving 10 bases between them.

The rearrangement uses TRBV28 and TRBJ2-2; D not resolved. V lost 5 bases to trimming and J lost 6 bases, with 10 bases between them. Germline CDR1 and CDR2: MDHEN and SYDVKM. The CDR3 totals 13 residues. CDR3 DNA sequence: TGTGCCAGCAGTCTAATCCATGCCGGGGAGCTGTTTTTT. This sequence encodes CASSLIHAGELFF.

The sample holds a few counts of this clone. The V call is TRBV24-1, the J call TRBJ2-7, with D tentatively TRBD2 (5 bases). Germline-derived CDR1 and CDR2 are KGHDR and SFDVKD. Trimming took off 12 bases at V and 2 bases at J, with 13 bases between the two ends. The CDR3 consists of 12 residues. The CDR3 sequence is CAFCGPPYEQYF. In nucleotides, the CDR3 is TGTGCCTTCTGCGGGCCCCCCTACGAGCAGTACTTC.